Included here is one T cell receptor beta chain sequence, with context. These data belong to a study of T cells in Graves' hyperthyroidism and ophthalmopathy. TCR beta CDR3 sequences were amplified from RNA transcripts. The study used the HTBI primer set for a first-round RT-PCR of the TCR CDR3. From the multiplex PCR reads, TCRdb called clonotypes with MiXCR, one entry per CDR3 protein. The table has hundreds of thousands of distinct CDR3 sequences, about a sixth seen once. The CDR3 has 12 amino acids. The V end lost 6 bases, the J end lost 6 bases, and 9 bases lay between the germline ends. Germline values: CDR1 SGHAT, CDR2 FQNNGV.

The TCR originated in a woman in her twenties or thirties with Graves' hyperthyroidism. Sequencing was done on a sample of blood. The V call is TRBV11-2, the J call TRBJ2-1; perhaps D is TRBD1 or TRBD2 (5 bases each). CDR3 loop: CASRRGPNEQFF. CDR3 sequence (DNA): TGTGCCAGCAGACGGGGCCCCAATGAGCAGTTCTTC.